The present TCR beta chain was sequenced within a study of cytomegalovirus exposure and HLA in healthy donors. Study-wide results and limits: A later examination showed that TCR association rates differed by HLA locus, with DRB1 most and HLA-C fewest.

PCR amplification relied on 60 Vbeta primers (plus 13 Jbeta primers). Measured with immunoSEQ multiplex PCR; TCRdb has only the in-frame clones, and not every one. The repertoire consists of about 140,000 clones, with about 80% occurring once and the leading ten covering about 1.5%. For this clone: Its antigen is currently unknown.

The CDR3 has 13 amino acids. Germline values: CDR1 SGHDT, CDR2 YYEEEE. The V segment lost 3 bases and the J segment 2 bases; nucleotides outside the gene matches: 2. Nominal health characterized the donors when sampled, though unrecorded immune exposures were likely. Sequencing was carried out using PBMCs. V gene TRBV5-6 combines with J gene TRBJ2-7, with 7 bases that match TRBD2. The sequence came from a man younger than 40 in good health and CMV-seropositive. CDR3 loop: CASSWGTTYEQYF. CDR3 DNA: TGTGCCAGCAGCTGGGGGACTACCTACGAGCAGTACTTC.